This T cell receptor (beta chain) was captured by sequencing in a study of CD8 T cells in ankylosing spondylitis. Findings and limits, study-wide: The study identified a TCR beta motif of roughly eight highly homologous variants that appeared characteristic of ankylosing spondylitis blood. Earlier work had already found some motif variants in reactive arthritis synovial fluid and blood.

Via MiXCR, TCRdb re-called the 5' RACE reads, giving one row per CDR3 protein. Found here are 230,000 or so distinct CDR3 sequences, 20% to 30% of them singletons; the top ten hold more than 0.6%. Ten or more counts support this clonotype. The antigen is undetermined. V shed 2 bases, J shed 2 bases, and the junction held 6 bases outside the gene matches. Germline V gene data show CDR1 as DFQATT and CDR2 as SNEGSKA (reference sequence). The CDR3 is made up of 16 amino acids. The sample taken for sequencing was blood, either unsorted or a sorted T cell fraction (not recorded which). The chain recombines TRBV20-1 with TRBJ1-5, with 10 bases fitting TRBD1. The source of this sequence is a male donor with ankylosing spondylitis or in good health (not recorded which). The CDR3 here is CSARRDRGKGNQPQHF. CDR3 in DNA: TGCAGTGCTAGACGGGACAGGGGTAAGGGCAATCAGCCCCAGCATTTT.